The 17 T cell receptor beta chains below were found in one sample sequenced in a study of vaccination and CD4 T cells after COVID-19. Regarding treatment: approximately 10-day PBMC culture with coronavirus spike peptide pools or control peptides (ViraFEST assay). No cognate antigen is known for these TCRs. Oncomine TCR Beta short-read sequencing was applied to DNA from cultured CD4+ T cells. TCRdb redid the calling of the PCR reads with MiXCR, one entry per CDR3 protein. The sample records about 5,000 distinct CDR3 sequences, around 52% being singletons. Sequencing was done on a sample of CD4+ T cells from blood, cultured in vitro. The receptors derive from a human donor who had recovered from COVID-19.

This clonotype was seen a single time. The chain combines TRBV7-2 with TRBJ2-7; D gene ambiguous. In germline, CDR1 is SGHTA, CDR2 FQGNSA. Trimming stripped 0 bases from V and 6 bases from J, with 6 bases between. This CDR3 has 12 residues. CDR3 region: CASSLAGLEQYF. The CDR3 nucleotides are TGTGCCAGCAGCTTAGCCGGGCTCGAGCAGTACTTC.

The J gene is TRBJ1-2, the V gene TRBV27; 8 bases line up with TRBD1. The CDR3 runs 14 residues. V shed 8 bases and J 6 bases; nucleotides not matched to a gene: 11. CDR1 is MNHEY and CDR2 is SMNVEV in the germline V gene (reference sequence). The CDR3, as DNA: TGTGCCAGCCTCCCCAGACCAGGGGGCAATGGCTACACCTTC. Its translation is CASLPRPGGNGYTF.

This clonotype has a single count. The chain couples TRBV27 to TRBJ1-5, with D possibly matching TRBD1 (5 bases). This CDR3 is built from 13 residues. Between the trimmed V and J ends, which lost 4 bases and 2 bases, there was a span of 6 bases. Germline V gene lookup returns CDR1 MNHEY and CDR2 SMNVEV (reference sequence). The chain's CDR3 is CASSWGGNQPQHF. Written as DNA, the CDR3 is TGTGCCAGCAGTTGGGGCGGCAATCAGCCCCAGCATTTT.

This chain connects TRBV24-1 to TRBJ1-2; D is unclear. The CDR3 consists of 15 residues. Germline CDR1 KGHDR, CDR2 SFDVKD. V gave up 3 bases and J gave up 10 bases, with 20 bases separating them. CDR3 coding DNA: TGTGCCACCAGTGATCCCAAGGCTTCAAGGTCGGCCTACACCTTC. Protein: CATSDPKASRSAYTF.

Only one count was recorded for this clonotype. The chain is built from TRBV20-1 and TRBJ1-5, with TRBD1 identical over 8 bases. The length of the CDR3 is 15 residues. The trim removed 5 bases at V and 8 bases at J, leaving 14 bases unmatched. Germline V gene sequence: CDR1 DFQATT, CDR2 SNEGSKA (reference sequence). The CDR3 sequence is CSAGRQGSTIEPQHF. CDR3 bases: TGCAGTGCTGGGAGACAGGGGTCGACAATAGAGCCCCAGCATTTT.

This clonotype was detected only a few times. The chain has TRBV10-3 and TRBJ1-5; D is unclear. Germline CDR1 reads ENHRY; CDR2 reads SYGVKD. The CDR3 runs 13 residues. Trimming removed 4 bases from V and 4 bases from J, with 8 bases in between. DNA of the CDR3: TGTGCCATCAGTGCCCAGGTGAATCAGCCCCAGCATTTT. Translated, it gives CAISAQVNQPQHF.

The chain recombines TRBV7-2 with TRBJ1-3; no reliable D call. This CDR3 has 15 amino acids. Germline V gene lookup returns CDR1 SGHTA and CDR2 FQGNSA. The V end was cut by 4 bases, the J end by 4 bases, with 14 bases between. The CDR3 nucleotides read TGTGCCAGCAGCTCCCTTCCCTTAGGGGGAAACACCATATATTTT. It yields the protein CASSSLPLGGNTIYF.

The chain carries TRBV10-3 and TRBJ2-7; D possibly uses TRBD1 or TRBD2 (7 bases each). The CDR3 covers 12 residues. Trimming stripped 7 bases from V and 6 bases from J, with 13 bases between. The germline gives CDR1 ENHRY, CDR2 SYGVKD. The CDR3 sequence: CAITGGVSEQYF. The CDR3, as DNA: TGTGCCATCACAGGGGGGGTGAGCGAGCAGTACTTC.

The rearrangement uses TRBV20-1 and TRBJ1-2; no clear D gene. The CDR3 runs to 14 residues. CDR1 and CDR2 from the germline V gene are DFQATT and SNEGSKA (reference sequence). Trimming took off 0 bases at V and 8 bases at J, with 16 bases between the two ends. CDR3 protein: CSARDERPLVGYTF. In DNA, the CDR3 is TGCAGTGCTAGAGATGAGCGGCCCCTCGTAGGCTACACCTTC.

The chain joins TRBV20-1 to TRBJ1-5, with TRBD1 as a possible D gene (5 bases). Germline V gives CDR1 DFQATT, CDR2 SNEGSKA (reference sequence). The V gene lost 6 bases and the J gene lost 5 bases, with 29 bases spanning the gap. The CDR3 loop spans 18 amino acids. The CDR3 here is CSAPYRGTTGGVDQPQHF. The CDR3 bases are TGCAGTGCGCCCTATCGCGGGACGACTGGGGGTGTGGATCAGCCCCAGCATTTT.

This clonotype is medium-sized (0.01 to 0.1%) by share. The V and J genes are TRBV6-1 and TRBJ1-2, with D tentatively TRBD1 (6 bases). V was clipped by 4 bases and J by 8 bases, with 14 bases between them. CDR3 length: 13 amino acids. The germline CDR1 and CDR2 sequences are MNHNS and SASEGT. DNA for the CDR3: TGTGCCAGCAGTGCACAGGGACCCAACGGCTACACCTTC. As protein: CASSAQGPNGYTF.

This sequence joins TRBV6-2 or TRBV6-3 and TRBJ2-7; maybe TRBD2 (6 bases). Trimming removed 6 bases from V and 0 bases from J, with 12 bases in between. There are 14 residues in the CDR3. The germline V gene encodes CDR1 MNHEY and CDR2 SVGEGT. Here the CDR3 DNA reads TGTGCCAGCAGCCTAGCGTTCCTCTCCTACGAGCAGTACTTC. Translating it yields CASSLAFLSYEQYF.

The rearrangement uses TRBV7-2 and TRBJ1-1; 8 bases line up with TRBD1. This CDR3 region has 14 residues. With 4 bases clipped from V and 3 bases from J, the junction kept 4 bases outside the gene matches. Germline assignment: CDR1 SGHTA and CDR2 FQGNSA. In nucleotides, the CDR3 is TGTGCCAGCAGCTCCTCGGACAGGGACACTGAAGCTTTCTTT. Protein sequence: CASSSSDRDTEAFF.

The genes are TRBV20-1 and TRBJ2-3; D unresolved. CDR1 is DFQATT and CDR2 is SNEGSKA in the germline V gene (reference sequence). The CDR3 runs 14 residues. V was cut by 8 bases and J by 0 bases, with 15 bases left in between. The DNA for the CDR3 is TGCAGTCCGCTTGGAGCGCATAGCACAGATACGCAGTATTTT. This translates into CSPLGAHSTDTQYF.

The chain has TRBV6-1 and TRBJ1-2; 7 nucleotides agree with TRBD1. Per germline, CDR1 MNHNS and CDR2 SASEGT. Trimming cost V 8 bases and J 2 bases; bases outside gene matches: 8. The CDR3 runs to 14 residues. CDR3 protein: CASLPGGGNYGYTF. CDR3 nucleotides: TGTGCCAGCTTGCCAGGGGGAGGCAACTATGGCTACACCTTC.

The CDR3 DNA is TGTGCCATCAGCAGGGCGAGCTCCTACGAGCAGTACTTC. Translated, it gives CAISRASSYEQYF. The chain has TRBV10-3 and TRBJ2-7, with D possibly TRBD1 on 5 matching bases. CDR3 length equals 13 residues. Germline values: CDR1 ENHRY, CDR2 SYGVKD. Trimming pared 6 bases from V and 0 bases from J, leaving 9 bases between.

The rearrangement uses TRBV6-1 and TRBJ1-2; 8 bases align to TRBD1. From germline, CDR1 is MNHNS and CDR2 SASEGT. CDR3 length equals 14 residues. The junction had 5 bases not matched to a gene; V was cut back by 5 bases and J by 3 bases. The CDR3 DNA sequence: TGTGCCAGCAGTATGGACAGGGTCTACTATGGCTACACCTTC. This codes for CASSMDRVYYGYTF.